These 2 T cell receptor beta chains were sequenced from one sample in a study of T cell responses to AZD1222 COVID-19 vaccine. Assay used: immunoSEQ multiplex PCR; TCRdb lists only in-frame clones, some missing. The sample gives 150,000 to 160,000 clones, around 85% of which show up once; approximately 7% is in the top ten. Sequences were derived from peripheral blood, sampled after recovery from COVID-19. These receptors were taken from an adult who had recovered from COVID-19.

The chain is built from TRBV25-1 and TRBJ1-4, with TRBD1 as a possible D gene (6 bases). Trimming stripped 4 bases from V and 5 bases from J, with 14 bases between. This CDR3 has 15 amino acids. Germline loops: CDR1 MGHDK, CDR2 SYGVNS. As DNA, the CDR3 is TGTGCCAGCAGTGCATCTACAGGGTCAAATGAAAAACTGTTTTTT. Translated: CASSASTGSNEKLFF.

The J gene is TRBJ2-7, the V gene TRBV5-6; D call uncertain. CDR3 size: 14 residues. Germline assignment: CDR1 SGHDT and CDR2 YYEEEE. Trimming took off 0 bases at V and 3 bases at J, with 10 bases between the two ends. Here the CDR3 reads CASSLGRWDYEQYF. CDR3 sequence (DNA): TGTGCCAGCAGCTTGGGTCGGTGGGACTACGAGCAGTACTTC.